This T cell receptor beta chain derives from a study of blood T cell repertoires in COVID-19 (TCRdb year 2020). At the level of the whole study: Collaborator samples came from the United States, Italy and Spain and covered acute and convalescent phases of COVID-19. Subjects who had been exposed to COVID-19, were actively infected with it, or had recovered from it provided the deeply sampled blood TCRbeta repertoires that made up the dataset. The material from the prospective study consisted of cDNA or gDNA derived from T cells, B-cell-depleted T cells, or PBMCs. The repertoires were released in a freely available public database intended as a resource for research on the immune response to SARS-CoV-2. Where HLA class I and class II types were available, the types were taken from metadata supplied by the sample provider, not from assay-based typing. A de-identified subject ID, COVID-19 status, age in years and sex were almost always included in the sample metadata. Samples were obtained from the ongoing ImmuneRACE study (first 160 participants) and from over 1,000 subjects provided by 6 global collaborators.

At one collaborating source in Seattle, patients were enrolled during active infection and were followed longitudinally through the course of disease. Whole blood was collected in K2EDTA tubes by collaborating institutions according to the institutions' own protocols. For TCRbeta analysis, collaborators shipped samples in one of three forms: frozen whole blood, isolated PBMCs, or DNA extracted from either of those sample types. TCRbeta CDR3 regions were amplified from genomic DNA using the immunoSEQ Assay, a bias-controlled multiplex PCR. Concerning the study's data processing: Within the assay, amplification of reference gene primers was used to estimate how many nucleated cells each sample contained. Sequence reads were collapsed and filtered to measure the absolute abundance of every unique TCRbeta CDR3 rearrangement. For each sample, productive Simpson clonality was calculated as the square root of Simpson's diversity index over productive rearrangements. TCRdb limited this immuneACCESS table to in-frame rearrangements with V and J called. A share of clones is missing; checked studies link under half to unresolved V genes, and the rest is unexplained. V, J and clone size are those of that table, while D and trimming were read from the DNA. A total of hundreds of thousands of clones appear in this sample, more than 70% of them only once. The ten largest account for about 6.7% of the sample.

The study at large found these results: The quantity of clinical and demographic metadata differed by source and by participant and was supplied without curation.

Measured from the cysteine to the phenylalanine, the CDR3 is 17 residues long. Solely the CDR3 DNA is kept, with 51 bases framed from the first base. This clone was seen a few times. Its cognate antigen has yet to be identified. Base qualities are not recorded, but no much larger clone differs from it by a single base. The clonotype was recovered from a woman aged 70 to 79 with COVID-19, enrolled during active disease. Material: peripheral blood. The chain joins TRBV1 to TRBJ2-2; the table's TRBD2 call for D was not verified on the DNA. TRBV1 is a pseudogene locus. The CDR3 in this case is CTSSQDHTGGQDGELFF. The nucleotides read TGCACCAGCAGCCAAGATCATACGGGGGGCCAGGACGGGGAGCTGTTTTTT.